This T cell receptor (beta chain) is from a study of early T cells in non-severe SARS-CoV-2 infection. In the study overall: The input, bulk RNA from unsorted whole blood, was sequenced, and chains were unpaired. Study conclusions and caveats: The matching step, a VDJdb search, favored anti-spike CD8 responses and missed private and CD4 specificities.

This clonotype was recorded a few times. The antigen remains unidentified. Unique molecular identifiers were added to individual cDNA molecules. MiXCR, run by TCRdb on the 5' RACE reads, gives a single entry per CDR3 protein. Among about 60,000 distinct CDR3 sequences listed, 8% to 9% were seen once. V was pared by 6 bases and J by 1 base, with 12 bases between. The CDR3 is 15 amino acids. Germline CDR1 is MNHNY and CDR2 is SVGAGI (reference sequence). The TCR originated in an adult who was a healthcare worker with PCR-confirmed SARS-CoV-2 infection or an uninfected control (not recorded which). Sequencing was carried out using whole blood. The chain joins TRBV6-6 to TRBJ2-2, with D perhaps assigned TRBD1 or TRBD2 (6 bases each). The chain's CDR3 is CASRPGGQNTGELFF. The DNA of the CDR3 is TGTGCCAGCAGACCCGGGGGACAGAACACCGGGGAGCTGTTTTTT.